This TCR beta chain was recovered during a study of PD-1 blockade in mismatch repair-deficient tumors. Study-level background: Enrolled about 2013-2016, patients had progressing, pretreated mismatch repair-deficient cancers of over nine types. The study, taken as a whole, reports: After pembrolizumab, tumor-resident clones rose rapidly, then generally contracted before radiologic responses.

Regarding this clone: Its cognate antigen is unknown.

Using immunoSEQ multiplex PCR, the repertoire was profiled, and TCRdb retains in-frame clones only, with some absent. The top ten clones hold less than 3.5% of a sample with under 50,000 clones, around 77% of them seen once. Mismatch repair deficiency was confirmed in all patients, by PCR or immunohistochemistry. The TCR-sequenced patients were three responders to pembrolizumab. Sample: PBMCs, taken before pembrolizumab treatment. The TCR comes from an adult with mismatch repair-deficient cancer.

The CDR3 region is CASAPGGDGQPQHF. CDR3 nucleotides: TGTGCCAGCGCCCCAGGGGGCGACGGTCAGCCCCAGCATTTT. The genes are TRBV27 and TRBJ1-5; 8 positions agree with TRBD1. V was pared by 8 bases and J by 6 bases, with 9 bases of the junction left unmatched. The CDR3 totals 14 residues. Germline loops: CDR1 MNHEY, CDR2 SMNVEV (reference sequence).